This T cell receptor (beta chain) came from a study of cytomegalovirus exposure and HLA in healthy donors (dated by TCRdb to about 2017). As for the study more broadly: An earlier analysis of several hundred of the donors reported 250 to 300 Gb of sequence data and 95 million to 130 million unique TCR beta sequences obtained from around 170 million T cells. Approximately 330 gigabases of sequencing data and around 80 million unique TCR sequences made up an early release that covered several hundred HLA-typed donors. Of the approximately 400 genotyped donors, 81% were placed in the genetic ancestry cluster associated with self-reported Caucasian donors. The study was designed to test whether signatures of past pathogen exposure could be identified by cataloging public T cell receptors. Using immunosequencing, the study profiled T cell repertoires from about 620 subjects and related those repertoires to cytomegalovirus serostatus. Along with the 666-subject first cohort, a separate validation cohort of 120 different subjects was used. High-throughput TCR immunosequencing, statistical association of individual TCRs with disease status, and machine learning were combined to predict cytomegalovirus infection status. In a later analysis, previously published TCR beta repertoires from about 640 donors were re-analyzed and high-resolution HLA genotyping was added so that TCR occurrence patterns could be studied. Rather than using new phenotypic data, the later analysis identified candidate immune exposures from TCR beta sequences and from how often those sequences occurred across donors. An earlier analysis of 500 to 750 of the donors applied high-throughput TCR beta sequencing to assess whether each TCR beta V gene segment acted as functional or pseudogenic. Donor age, sex, ethnicity and CMV serostatus were compiled together with the repertoire data. A later genetic analysis used genome-wide SNP genotypes for about 60% of the 666 donors, treating that subset as a discovery cohort. Every discovery cohort repertoire had been produced on one sequencing platform. HLA typing covered class I and class II loci at four-digit resolution. Typing coverage differed by locus: A, B, C, DRB1 and DQB1 were typed in roughly 620-630 donors, DQA1 in 522, DPA1 in 600 to 610, and DPB1 in just under 490. About five DR-DQ haplotypes were treated as single units for association and clustering because of strong linkage in the cohort. Across around 400 genotyped donors of the cohort, an average of 235,054 unique TCR beta nucleotide sequences per donor were sequenced, and around 19% of those sequences were non-productive. Study-wide findings and limitations: The 87-base-pair reads could not distinguish some IMGT-functional V segments, including TRBV6-2 and TRBV6-3, so those segments were excluded. Because counts were too low, roughly 16 rarely observed V segments, including chromosome 9 orphons, were left out of the earlier analysis of 587 of the donors. A cluster of highly shared sequence variants was judged likely to be a technical artifact of the sequencing pipeline. A few of the identified cytomegalovirus-associated TCR beta chains were confirmed in vitro to be specific for cytomegalovirus antigens. The authors suggested that the approach could potentially be extended to other disease states and immunological phenotypes. In a later analysis, several top co-occurrence clusters were reported to appear linked to parvovirus B19, influenza, CMV and Epstein-Barr virus. Most TCR sequences were observed very rarely across donors, whereas some public TCRs were present in many individuals. Because HLA typing was unavailable for some donors at each locus, only the typed subset was used in association tests. A further reported finding was that TCR beta sequences accurately predicted the HLA-A and HLA-B alleles for most subjects in the first cohort. For the cohort, immune exposure information was limited to CMV serostatus. This cohort had only TCR beta chains sequenced, and the lack of alpha or paired-chain data limited which features could be detected. Linkage disequilibrium might explain the correlated functional status among segregating V segments, but an unknown experimental factor could not be ruled out. The classifier was reported to diagnose cytomegalovirus status with high specificity and sensitivity in both the original and validation cohorts. Specific HLA alleles were associated with 15,000 to 20,000 TCR beta sequences at a false discovery rate of 0.05 in a later analysis. Assigning TCR associations to individual alleles was difficult when HLA alleles, especially DR and DQ, strongly co-occurred. In the study, some 160 TCR beta chains were listed as associated with cytomegalovirus. A later analysis found that TCR association rates varied across HLA loci, with DRB1 alleles showing the most associated TCRs and HLA-C alleles the fewest. According to a later analysis, most CMV-associated TCR beta chains appeared to be HLA-restricted, and the HLA associations seemed to be driven largely by CMV exposure. In an earlier analysis of a few hundred of the donors, most TCR beta V segments were observed in productive rearrangements about 90% or about 30% of the time, broadly matching IMGT annotations. In a later analysis, HLA-associated TCR beta chains were found to be more clonally expanded and to have lower generation probabilities than equally common non-associated chains. A later genetic analysis reported fewer N-insertions in productive TCRs among donors in an Asian-associated ancestry cluster than the approximately 670-donor mean. The presence/absence analyses assumed that sequencing depth was roughly uniform across donors, and that assumption may not be true. V-gene and J-gene trimming of TCR beta chains was associated with a missense DCLRE1C variant in a later genetic analysis, and the association was replicated in an independent cohort.

This clone was recorded once. Which antigen it targets is not known. Base qualities are not at hand, and no much larger clone is one base apart. CDR1 and CDR2 are drawn from the germline V gene: MDHEN, SYDVKM. The CDR3, cysteine through phenylalanine, is 15 amino acids long. The kept DNA is CDR3 alone, 45 bases in frame from the first base. V is trimmed back by 2 bases and J by 3 bases, and the junction contains 6 bases that no gene match accounts for. The cohort consisted of 650 to 700 healthy bone marrow donors. At the time of sampling, all cohort members were nominally healthy, though unrecorded immune exposures were likely present. The donor tested CMV seronegative, placing the donor among the 350 or so seronegative members of the cohort. A peripheral blood sample was collected from each donor, and TCR beta sequencing was performed on peripheral blood mononuclear cells. The Qiagen DNeasy Blood Extraction Kit was used to extract genomic DNA from the blood cell samples.

Library method: the immunoSEQ multiplex PCR assay. For the multiplex PCR, a mixture combining 60 forward primers for TCR Vbeta segments and 13 reverse primers for TCR Jbeta segments was used. The CDR3 region of rearranged TCR beta genes was amplified from genomic DNA with a multiplex PCR assay. Amplified TCR beta libraries were sequenced as 87-base-pair reads on the Illumina HiSeq System. The authors processed their data as follows. A later analysis tallied some 79 million unique TCR beta chains across the 700 or so repertoires, and some 12 million of those chains were shared by two or more donors. Raw reads were error-corrected and collapsed into unique sequences with a nearest-neighbor algorithm that merged closely related sequences to remove PCR and sequencing errors. To assign V, D and J gene segments, CDR3 sequences were aligned to IMGT reference sequences. For a sequence to be retained, a match of at least six nucleotides to both a V gene segment and a J gene segment was required. A rearrangement was called productive if the CDR3 had no stop codons and remained in frame with V and J, and every other rearrangement was called non-productive. Following IMGT convention, CDR3 was defined as the stretch from the second conserved V-encoded cysteine up to the conserved J-encoded phenylalanine. The earlier analysis of 450 to 750 of the donors excluded any sequence lacking an unambiguous match to a single V gene segment. In an earlier analysis of some 590 of the donors, a V segment was called functional when productive rearrangements were above 56.7%, and segregating when the standard deviation between donors exceeded 5%. A statistical classification framework was built to diagnose cytomegalovirus status from the catalog of TCR beta chain sequences. In a later analysis, TCR nucleotide sequences were compared against IMGT/GENE-DB human TR gene sequences so that V and J genes could be assigned. Using the TCRdist pipeline, a later analysis assigned CDR3 sequences along with most-parsimonious VDJ recombination scenarios. In a later analysis, every TCR beta chain was defined by the combination of its CDR3 amino acid sequence and its V-gene family, and reads without a unique V-gene family were dropped. As a way to deal with suspected cross-contamination and a sequencing artifact, a later analysis dropped hundreds of nucleotide sequences that were highly shared and had low generation probability. For each public chain, a later analysis derived a clonal expansion index from normalized ranks of inferred template counts within each repertoire. Generation probabilities in a later analysis came from a VDJ recombination model fitted to out-of-frame rearrangements, and those results were checked against IGoR. In a later analysis, TCR-TCR, TCR-HLA and TCR-CMV co-occurrence was scored with hypergeometric tests, and a repertoire-size bias correction was applied to TCR pairs. False discovery rates were estimated in a later analysis by permuting HLA or CMV assignments 20 times. In a later analysis, co-occurring TCRs were grouped using DBSCAN, and TCRdist sequence similarity was added for clustering within HLA-allele-positive subsets. Repertoires with fewer than 30,000 or more than 120,000 public chains, plus five repertoires with anomalous nucleotide sharing, were excluded from co-occurrence clustering. TCRdb carries this immuneACCESS record with in-frame sequences only. Its versions omit some clonotypes, under half of them owing to an unresolved V gene in the studies checked, with the rest unexplained. The DNA gave D and trimming, while V, J and clone size come from that table. The sample includes some 120,000 clones, with approximately 80% observed a single time. The ten most abundant clones make up 1% of the sample.

The sequence derives from a man aged 40-49 years in good health and CMV-seronegative. The sequence is built from TRBV28 and TRBJ2-7; 8 central bases correspond to TRBD2. Sample: PBMCs. CDR3 loop: CASSLITSGIYEQYF. The DNA sequence follows: TGTGCCAGCAGTTTAATTACTAGCGGAATCTACGAGCAGTACTTC.